This TCR beta chain was documented in a study of shared clonotypes between healthy human individuals. The study's findings and limits: As a rule, naive subsets had a larger estimated richness than memory subsets. The sharing of 4.5% to 5.5% of naive CD4 clonotypes was seen across a few donors.

Per sorted-subset replicate PCR, input was around 200 ng DNA, representing about 32,000 T cell genomes. Using immunoSEQ multiplex PCR, the repertoire was profiled, and TCRdb retains in-frame clones only, with some absent. Altogether 2 million to 3 million clones are present, over 85% being singletons, with the ten largest covering approximately 0.37%. Points on this clone: Its antigen is not known.

The receptor's source is a man younger than 35 in good health. Some clones in this sample may be carry-over from other donors' samples. Sequencing was performed on naive CD4+ T cells from PBMCs. Subset given: CD45RA+ positively selected.

CDR3 in amino acids: CASSGGLTPPGVQFF. The CDR3 bases are TGCGCCAGCAGCGGGGGACTAACCCCTCCCGGGGTGCAGTTCTTC. V and J are TRBV5-1 and TRBJ2-1; 7 nucleotides match TRBD2. V dropped 4 bases and J dropped 12; count of bases not matched to a gene: 16. Germline CDR1 SGHRS, CDR2 YFSETQ. This CDR3 has 15 residues.